This is a list of T cell receptor beta chains from one sample in a study of cytomegalovirus exposure and HLA in healthy donors. Assay: immunoSEQ multiplex PCR; the TCRdb copy retains only in-frame clones and omits some. The sample comprises roughly 97,000 clones, 10% of which are singletons, and 5% to 6.5% rests with the top ten. The specimen sequenced was PBMCs. The receptor source for this set is a man between 35 and 55 years old in good health and CMV-seropositive. Both conserved end residues are trimmed from each CDR3. Some rows have no size entry. The others give once, few or many, or a class for an expanded clone.

V gene: TRBV7-9; clone size: few; CDR3 protein: ASSLARGTEAF
V gene: TRBV9; clone size: few; CDR3 protein: ASSVELRGLTDTQY
V gene: TRBV2; clone size: few; CDR3 protein: ASSDLEGQNYEQY
V gene: TRBV14; clone size: few; CDR3 protein: ASSHGNEKLF
V gene: TRBV2; clone size: few; CDR3 protein: ASSEIVGLYGYT
V gene: TRBV10-3; clone size: few; CDR3 protein: AISESAGLNTEAF
V gene: TRBV7-9; clone size: few; CDR3 protein: ASSASGRTDTQY
V gene: TRBV29-1; clone size: -; CDR3 protein: SVRGTSGRKETQY
V gene: TRBV5-4; clone size: -; CDR3 protein: ASSPGLAGEKHNEQF
V gene: TRBV19; clone size: -; CDR3 protein: ASSSRAGMNTGELF
V gene: TRBV29-1; clone size: few; CDR3 protein: SVGTEPYNEQF
V gene: TRBV7-9; clone size: few; CDR3 protein: ASSSTGDSNQPQH
V gene: TRBV4-1; clone size: few; CDR3 protein: ASSQRAVNNNEQF
V gene: TRBV18; clone size: few; CDR3 protein: ASSPTENTGELF
V gene: TRBV5-6; clone size: few; CDR3 protein: ASSLLLAGGEEQY
V gene: TRBV5-1; clone size: few; CDR3 protein: ASSSPGGGSYEQY
V gene: TRBV18; clone size: -; CDR3 protein: ASSNSGTEAF
V gene: TRBV19; clone size: -; CDR3 protein: ASRTGEAPTDTQY
V gene: TRBV29-1; clone size: -; CDR3 protein: SGRGGGFPETQY
V gene: TRBV9; clone size: few; CDR3 protein: ASNKREAGELF
V gene: TRBV5-1; clone size: few; CDR3 protein: ASSTTGNTGELF
V gene: TRBV10-2; clone size: -; CDR3 protein: ASSGRQNEKLF
V gene: TRBV10-3; clone size: -; CDR3 protein: AIITGTSLPSLQRTTNTGELF
V gene: TRBV14; clone size: few; CDR3 protein: ASSAGLAVGEQY
V gene: TRBV28; clone size: -; CDR3 protein: ASSASGTSGRVEQY
V gene: TRBV14; clone size: many; CDR3 protein: ASSQVTGWDTEAF
V gene: TRBV20-1; clone size: -; CDR3 protein: SARDQAEAF
V gene: TRBV2; clone size: few; CDR3 protein: ASSGLIQETQY
V gene: TRBV5-4; clone size: few; CDR3 protein: ASSRDSGELF
V gene: TRBV6-5; clone size: few; CDR3 protein: ASSYSGQGNEKLF
V gene: TRBV9; clone size: few; CDR3 protein: ASSETRTGLNNEQF
V gene: TRBV4-1; clone size: few; CDR3 protein: ASSHVDRGAEKLF
V gene: TRBV10-3; clone size: -; CDR3 protein: AISEVRPGQGITDTQY
V gene: TRBV28; clone size: -; CDR3 protein: ASSFTGETTYEQY
V gene: TRBV6-1; clone size: few; CDR3 protein: ASVTGTAYNEQF
V gene: TRBV25-1; clone size: -; CDR3 protein: ASSAPQGGEQY
V gene: TRBV4-3; clone size: -; CDR3 protein: ASSQELQGFSNQPQH
V gene: TRBV19; clone size: few; CDR3 protein: ASSILTRAGGEQF
V gene: TRBV5-6; clone size: few; CDR3 protein: ASSLTDRSNEKLF
V gene: TRBV7-2; clone size: -; CDR3 protein: ASSQPGQGRNEQY
V gene: TRBV7-6; clone size: few; CDR3 protein: ASSFGLAADTQY